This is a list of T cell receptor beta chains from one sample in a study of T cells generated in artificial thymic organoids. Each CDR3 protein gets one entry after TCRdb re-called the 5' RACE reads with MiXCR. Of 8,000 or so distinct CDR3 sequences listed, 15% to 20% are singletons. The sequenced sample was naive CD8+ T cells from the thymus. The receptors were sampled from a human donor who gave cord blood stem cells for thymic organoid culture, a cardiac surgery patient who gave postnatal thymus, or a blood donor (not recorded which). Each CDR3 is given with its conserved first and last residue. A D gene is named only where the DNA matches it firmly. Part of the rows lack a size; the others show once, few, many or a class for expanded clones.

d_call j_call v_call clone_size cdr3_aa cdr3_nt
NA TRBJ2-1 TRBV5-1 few CASSNDNEQFF TGCGCCAGCAGCAACGACAATGAGCAGTTCTTC
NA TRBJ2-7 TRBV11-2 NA CASSLGVFMIHEQYF TGTGCCAGCAGCTTAGGAGTCTTCATGATCCACGAGCAGTACTTC
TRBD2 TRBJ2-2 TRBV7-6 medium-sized CATHPGTSSAGELFF TGTGCCACCCACCCCGGGACTAGCTCAGCCGGGGAGCTGTTTTTT
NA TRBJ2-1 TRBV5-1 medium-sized CASSLVVVTGISPYNEQFF TGCGCCAGCAGCTTGGTGGTCGTGACGGGAATTTCCCCCTACAATGAGCAGTTCTTC
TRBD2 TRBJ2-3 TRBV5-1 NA CASSGTSGRAADTQYF TGCGCCAGCAGCGGAACTAGCGGGAGGGCAGCAGATACGCAGTATTTT
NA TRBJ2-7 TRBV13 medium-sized CASSLQGSEQYF TGTGCCAGCAGCTTACAGGGGTCCGAGCAGTACTTC
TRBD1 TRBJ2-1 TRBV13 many CASRTGTGYDEQFF TGTGCCAGCAGAACCGGGACAGGGTACGATGAGCAGTTCTTC
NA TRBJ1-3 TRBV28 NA CASSLRGGVPTSGNTIYF TGTGCCAGCAGTCTAAGGGGGGGGGTCCCGACCTCTGGAAACACCATATATTTT
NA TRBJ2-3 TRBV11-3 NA CASSLSERASDTQYF TGTGCCAGCAGCTTATCTGAGCGGGCAAGCGATACGCAGTATTTT
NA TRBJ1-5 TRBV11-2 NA CASSGTSGRTTNEHF TGTGCCAGCAGTGGAACTAGCGGGAGGACCACCAATGAGCATTTT
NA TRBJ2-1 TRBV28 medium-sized CASSLSGFPGFF TGTGCCAGCAGTTTAAGCGGATTCCCGGGGTTCTTC
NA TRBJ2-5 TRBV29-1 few CSVDETQYF TGCAGCGTTGACGAGACCCAGTACTTC
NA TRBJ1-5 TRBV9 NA CASSVEGRSNQPQHF TGTGCCAGCAGCGTAGAGGGACGGAGCAATCAGCCCCAGCATTTT
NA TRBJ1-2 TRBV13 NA CASIYLCSVTGSYGYTF NA